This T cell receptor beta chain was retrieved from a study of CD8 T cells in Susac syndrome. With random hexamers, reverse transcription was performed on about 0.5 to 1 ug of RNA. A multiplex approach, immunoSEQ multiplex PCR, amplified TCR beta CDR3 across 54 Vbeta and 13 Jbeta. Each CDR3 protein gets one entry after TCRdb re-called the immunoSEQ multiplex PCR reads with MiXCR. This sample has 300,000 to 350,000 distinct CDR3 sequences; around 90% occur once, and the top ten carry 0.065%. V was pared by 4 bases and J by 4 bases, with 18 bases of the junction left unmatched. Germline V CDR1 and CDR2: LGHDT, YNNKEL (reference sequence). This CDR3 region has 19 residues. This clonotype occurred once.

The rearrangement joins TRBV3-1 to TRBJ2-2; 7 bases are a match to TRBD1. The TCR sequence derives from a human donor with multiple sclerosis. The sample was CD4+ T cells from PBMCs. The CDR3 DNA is TGTGCCAGCAGCCGAAGGGGGCGCACGTCGCGGACCTTCACCGGGGAGCTGTTTTTT. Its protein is CASSRRGRTSRTFTGELFF.